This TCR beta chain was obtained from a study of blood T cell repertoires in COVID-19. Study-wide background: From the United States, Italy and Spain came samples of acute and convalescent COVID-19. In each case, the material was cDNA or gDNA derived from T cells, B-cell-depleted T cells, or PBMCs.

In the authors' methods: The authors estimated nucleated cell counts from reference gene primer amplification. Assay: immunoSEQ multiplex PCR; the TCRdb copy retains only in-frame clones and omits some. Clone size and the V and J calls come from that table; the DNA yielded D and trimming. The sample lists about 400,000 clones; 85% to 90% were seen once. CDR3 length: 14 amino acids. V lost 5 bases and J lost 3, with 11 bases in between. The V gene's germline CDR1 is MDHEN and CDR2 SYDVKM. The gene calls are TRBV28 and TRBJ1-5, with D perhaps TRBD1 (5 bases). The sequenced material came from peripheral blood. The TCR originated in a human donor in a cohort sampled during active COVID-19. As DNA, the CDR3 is TGTGCCAGCAGTCTAGGGGCCCCCAATCAGCCCCAGCATTTT. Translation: CASSLGAPNQPQHF.